The rows below give T cell receptor beta chains drawn from one sample of a study of cytomegalovirus exposure and HLA in healthy donors. Clones were sequenced by immunoSEQ multiplex PCR, and TCRdb holds only the in-frame ones, with some missing. In the table there are 200,000 or so clones, approximately 87% of which are singletons. The sample comprised PBMCs. The source is a human donor in good health. The CDR3 runs from the conserved cysteine through the conserved F or W. The order of the fields is CDR3 length, D gene, clone size, V gene, J gene, CDR3 protein, CDR3 DNA. D genes are given only for firm matches. Clone size, where shown, is once, few, many, or a class for clones that have expanded.

length: 14; D: TRBD1; size: once; V: TRBV19; J: TRBJ1-1; CDR3: CASRDRGLNTEAFF; DNA: TGTGCCAGCCGGGACAGGGGGTTGAACACTGAAGCTTTCTTT
length: 13; D: .; size: .; V: TRBV7-9; J: TRBJ2-5; CDR3: CASSPEIGETQYF; DNA: TGTGCCAGCTCACCGGAGATTGGAGAGACCCAGTACTTC
length: 15; D: TRBD1; size: few; V: TRBV6-1; J: TRBJ2-7; CDR3: CASSAPGQGSYEQYF; DNA: TGTGCCAGCAGTGCCCCAGGACAGGGAAGCTACGAGCAGTACTTC
length: 16; D: TRBD2; size: .; V: TRBV29-1; J: TRBJ2-7; CDR3: CSVSGLAGETHYEQYF; DNA: TGCAGCGTTTCGGGACTAGCGGGAGAGACTCACTACGAGCAGTACTTC
length: 15; D: .; size: .; V: TRBV9; J: TRBJ1-2; CDR3: CASSVQGNGNYGYTF; DNA: TGTGCCAGCAGCGTACAGGGGAACGGTAACTATGGCTACACCTTC
length: 16; D: TRBD1; size: .; V: TRBV18; J: TRBJ2-3; CDR3: CASSPPGQGGTDTQYF; DNA: TGTGCCAGCTCACCCCCGGGACAGGGTGGAACAGATACGCAGTATTTT
length: 13; D: .; size: once; V: TRBV6-6; J: TRBJ1-1; CDR3: CASSHAGQSEAFF; DNA: TGTGCCAGCAGTCACGCCGGACAGAGTGAAGCTTTCTTT
length: 14; D: .; size: .; V: TRBV9; J: TRBJ2-3; CDR3: CASGGAGTTDTQYF; DNA: TGTGCCAGCGGGGGGGCCGGGACCACAGATACGCAGTATTTT
length: 13; D: .; size: .; V: TRBV7-2; J: TRBJ2-1; CDR3: CASRSSSYNEQFF; DNA: TGTGCCAGCAGATCGAGCTCCTACAATGAGCAGTTCTTC
length: 16; D: TRBD1; size: .; V: TRBV28; J: TRBJ1-5; CDR3: CASSLIQGVRSQPQHF; DNA: TGTGCCAGCAGTTTGATACAGGGGGTCCGGAGTCAGCCCCAGCATTTT
length: 17; D: TRBD1; size: .; V: TRBV5-1; J: TRBJ2-7; CDR3: CASSIPETGQGSWEQYF; DNA: TGCGCCAGCAGCATTCCAGAAACGGGACAGGGATCTTGGGAGCAGTACTTC
length: 15; D: TRBD2; size: .; V: TRBV6-5; J: TRBJ2-1; CDR3: CASSYTAGASNEQFF; DNA: TGTGCCAGCAGTTACACAGCGGGAGCGTCCAATGAGCAGTTCTTC
length: 20; D: .; size: .; V: TRBV27; J: TRBJ2-5; CDR3: CASSLISIHPQIASQETQYF; DNA: TGTGCCAGCAGTTTAATATCTATCCACCCCCAAATAGCATCCCAAGAGACCCAGTACTTC
length: 13; D: TRBD1; size: .; V: TRBV30; J: TRBJ1-4; CDR3: CASQGARDEKLFF; DNA: TGTGCCTCTCAGGGGGCGCGGGATGAAAAACTGTTTTTT
length: 15; D: TRBD2; size: .; V: TRBV19; J: TRBJ2-5; CDR3: CASTKGRGRRETQYF; DNA: TGTGCCAGTACCAAAGGGCGGGGGAGGCGAGAGACCCAGTACTTC
length: 20; D: TRBD2; size: .; V: TRBV6-4; J: TRBJ2-7; CDR3: CASSLCPGGLAGEIFHEQYF; DNA: TGTGCCAGCAGTCTCTGCCCGGGGGGCCTAGCGGGAGAAATTTTCCACGAGCAGTACTTC
length: 15; D: TRBD1; size: few; V: TRBV6-1; J: TRBJ1-5; CDR3: CASSAGTGTGQPQHF; DNA: TGTGCCAGCAGCGCCGGGACAGGGACCGGTCAGCCCCAGCATTTT
length: 11; D: .; size: .; V: TRBV11-2; J: TRBJ2-7; CDR3: CASSFRSEQYF; DNA: TGTGCCAGCAGCTTCCGGTCCGAGCAGTACTTC
length: 18; D: TRBD1; size: .; V: TRBV7-9; J: TRBJ2-4; CDR3: CASSVPGTGGLAKNIQYF; DNA: TGTGCCAGCAGCGTCCCCGGGACAGGAGGACTAGCCAAAAACATTCAGTACTTC
length: 14; D: TRBD1; size: .; V: TRBV5-1; J: TRBJ2-7; CDR3: CASSAGTANYEQYF; DNA: TGCGCCAGCAGCGCCGGGACAGCAAACTACGAGCAGTACTTC
length: 14; D: .; size: once; V: TRBV9; J: TRBJ1-5; CDR3: CASSVSRSNQPQHF; DNA: TGTGCCAGCAGCGTCTCCAGGAGCAATCAGCCCCAGCATTTT
length: 15; D: .; size: .; V: TRBV7-9; J: TRBJ1-1; CDR3: CASSLRGNGRTEAFF; DNA: TGTGCCAGCAGCTTAAGGGGGAACGGTCGCACTGAAGCTTTCTTT
length: 16; D: .; size: .; V: TRBV5-1; J: TRBJ1-5; CDR3: CASSHQGGESNQPQHF; DNA: TGCGCCAGCAGCCATCAGGGAGGGGAAAGCAATCAGCCCCAGCATTTT
length: 14; D: TRBD2; size: .; V: TRBV7-3; J: TRBJ2-1; CDR3: CASSRTSEISGQFF; DNA: TGTGCCAGCAGTCGGACTAGCGAGATTTCGGGGCAGTTCTTC
length: 13; D: .; size: once; V: TRBV7-9; J: TRBJ1-2; CDR3: CASSVTLQGGYTF; DNA: TGTGCCAGCAGCGTTACTCTACAGGGTGGCTACACCTTC
length: 15; D: TRBD1; size: .; V: TRBV6-5; J: TRBJ1-5; CDR3: CASSPGQGYDQPQHF; DNA: TGTGCCAGCAGTCCCGGACAGGGGTACGATCAGCCCCAGCATTTT
length: 14; D: TRBD1; size: .; V: TRBV7-9; J: TRBJ2-5; CDR3: CASSAQGTQETQYF; DNA: TGTGCCAGCAGCGCACAGGGGACACAAGAGACCCAGTACTTC
length: 15; D: .; size: .; V: TRBV7-9; J: TRBJ2-7; CDR3: CSSSLGDTGTYEQYF; DNA: TGTTCCAGCAGCTTAGGTGACACCGGGACCTACGAGCAGTACTTC
length: 15; D: TRBD2; size: .; V: TRBV6-6; J: TRBJ2-7; CDR3: CASNRGTSGSYEQYF; DNA: TGTGCCAGCAACCGCGGGACTAGCGGCTCCTACGAGCAGTACTTC
length: 15; D: .; size: .; V: TRBV7-2; J: TRBJ2-1; CDR3: CASSSPTISPNEQFF; DNA: TGTGCCAGCAGCTCCCCGACTATCTCTCCCAATGAGCAGTTCTTC
length: 18; D: TRBD2; size: .; V: TRBV27; J: TRBJ2-4; CDR3: CASSEGTSGRRSKNIQYF; DNA: TGTGCCAGCAGTGAGGGGACTAGCGGGAGGAGGAGCAAAAACATTCAGTACTTC
length: 11; D: .; size: .; V: TRBV6-4; J: TRBJ1-2; CDR3: CANQVGYGYTF; DNA: TGTGCCAACCAGGTAGGCTATGGCTACACCTTC
length: 15; D: .; size: .; V: TRBV9; J: TRBJ1-5; CDR3: CASSKGGEGNQPQHF; DNA: TGTGCCAGCAGCAAGGGGGGGGAGGGCAATCAGCCCCAGCATTTT
length: 15; D: TRBD2; size: .; V: TRBV27; J: TRBJ2-3; CDR3: CASKSSGGGTDTQYF; DNA: TGTGCCAGCAAATCTAGCGGGGGGGGGACAGATACGCAGTATTTT
length: 16; D: TRBD1; size: .; V: TRBV11-2; J: TRBJ2-3; CDR3: CASSPDPTGGTDTQYF; DNA: TGTGCCAGCAGCCCGGACCCCACAGGGGGTACAGATACGCAGTATTTT
length: 15; D: .; size: .; V: TRBV11-1; J: TRBJ2-7; CDR3: CASSWTQGASGEQYF; DNA: TGTGCCAGCAGCTGGACCCAAGGGGCGTCCGGCGAGCAGTACTTC
length: 15; D: TRBD1; size: .; V: TRBV27; J: TRBJ1-2; CDR3: CASSLSMTGGGGYTF; DNA: TGTGCCAGCAGTTTATCGATGACAGGGGGTGGTGGCTACACCTTC
length: 15; D: TRBD1; size: .; V: TRBV5-1; J: TRBJ2-5; CDR3: CASGLGQGGRETQYF; DNA: TGCGCCAGCGGGCTCGGACAGGGCGGCAGGGAGACCCAGTACTTC
length: 15; D: TRBD1; size: .; V: TRBV5-1; J: TRBJ1-3; CDR3: CASSRTGGGGNTIYF; DNA: TGCGCCAGCAGCAGAACAGGGGGCGGCGGAAACACCATATATTTT
length: 15; D: .; size: .; V: TRBV4-2; J: TRBJ2-3; CDR3: CASSQELFGTDTQYF; DNA: TGTGCCAGCAGCCAAGAACTCTTCGGGACAGATACGCAGTATTTT
length: 19; D: TRBD2; size: .; V: TRBV4-3; J: TRBJ2-1; CDR3: CASSHSPGTSGSIADEQFF; DNA: TGCGCCAGCAGCCATTCACCCGGGACTAGCGGGAGTATCGCGGATGAGCAGTTCTTC
length: 13; D: .; size: few; V: TRBV25-1; J: TRBJ1-5; CDR3: CASRGLSNQPQHF; DNA: TGTGCCAGCAGGGGGCTTAGCAATCAGCCCCAGCATTTT
length: 14; D: TRBD1; size: .; V: TRBV28; J: TRBJ1-2; CDR3: CASSSSGGGYGYTF; DNA: TGTGCCAGCAGTTCCTCAGGGGGCGGCTATGGCTACACCTTC
length: 16; D: TRBD1; size: .; V: TRBV27; J: TRBJ2-7; CDR3: CASSSLPQGKDYEQYF; DNA: TGTGCCAGCAGTTCCCTTCCACAGGGGAAGGACTACGAGCAGTACTTC
length: 12; D: .; size: .; V: TRBV12-5; J: TRBJ1-2; CDR3: CASGSAQTGYTF; DNA: TGTGCTAGTGGTTCCGCACAGACCGGCTACACCTTC
length: 16; D: .; size: once; V: TRBV9; J: TRBJ2-5; CDR3: CASSVGRGGGRETQYF; DNA: TGTGCCAGCAGCGTAGGTAGGGGAGGGGGTCGGGAGACCCAGTACTTC
length: 14; D: .; size: .; V: TRBV27; J: TRBJ2-1; CDR3: CASSRDRGSSEQFF; DNA: TGTGCCAGCAGCCGAGACCGAGGGTCGAGTGAGCAGTTCTTC
length: 16; D: TRBD2; size: .; V: TRBV6-5; J: TRBJ2-5; CDR3: CASSYSSGGPQETQYF; DNA: TGTGCCAGCAGTTACTCGTCGGGAGGGCCTCAGGAGACCCAGTACTTC
length: 16; D: TRBD2; size: once; V: TRBV18; J: TRBJ2-3; CDR3: CASSLTRAGNTDTQYF; DNA: TGTGCCAGCTCACTTACACGAGCGGGAAATACAGATACGCAGTATTTT
length: 15; D: TRBD1; size: once; V: TRBV11-3; J: TRBJ2-5; CDR3: CASSLATGAGETQYF; DNA: TGTGCCAGCAGCTTAGCTACAGGGGCTGGGGAGACCCAGTACTTC
length: 15; D: .; size: .; V: TRBV2; J: TRBJ2-5; CDR3: CASSAQDRHQETQYF; DNA: TGTGCCAGCAGCGCTCAGGACAGACATCAAGAGACCCAGTACTTC
length: 16; D: TRBD2; size: .; V: TRBV27; J: TRBJ2-7; CDR3: CASSFGAGALSYEQYF; DNA: TGTGCCAGCAGTTTCGGAGCGGGAGCCCTCTCCTACGAGCAGTACTTC
length: 15; D: TRBD2; size: .; V: TRBV13; J: TRBJ2-3; CDR3: CASSLRASGIDTQYF; DNA: TGTGCCAGCAGCTTACGGGCTAGCGGGATAGATACGCAGTATTTT
length: 13; D: TRBD1; size: .; V: TRBV6-5; J: TRBJ2-7; CDR3: CASSGQGPYEQYF; DNA: TGTGCCAGCAGTGGACAGGGCCCCTACGAGCAGTACTTC
length: 12; D: .; size: .; V: TRBV29-1; J: TRBJ1-3; CDR3: CSVGEAGNTIYF; DNA: TGCAGCGTAGGGGAAGCCGGAAACACCATATATTTT